This T cell receptor (beta chain) was recorded in a study of beta chain features in type 1 diabetes. Study-level points and caveats: In type 1 diabetes patients, VDJ junctions had fewer insertions; deletions at these junctions were more frequent. Shorter TCRB CDR3s, moderately but significantly so, were found in Type 1 diabetes patients in all four CD4+ subsets.

Expressed TCRB transcripts were sequenced after all isolated RNA was converted to cDNA. TCRdb's copy holds only in-frame clones and misses some; the assay was immunoSEQ multiplex PCR. The sample lists about 140,000 clones; about a tenth were seen once. A single heparinised draw of roughly 0.11 L on average was taken per donor. This clone was picked up many times. The antigen is not known. Within the sample, other DNA sequences also encode this same CDR3. The CDR3 consists of 14 residues. V lost 3 bases to trimming and J lost 4 bases, with 14 bases between them. CDR1 is SGHRS and CDR2 is YFSETQ in the germline V gene.

Input material: central memory CD4+ T cells from blood. The chain combines TRBV5-1 with TRBJ2-7; D may be TRBD1 (5 bases). The clonotype was recovered from a middle-aged woman in good health. For the CDR3, the DNA is TGCGCCAGCAGCTCTGACAGCCTCTCTTACGAGCAGTACTTC. It codes for CASSSDSLSYEQYF.